The clone carrying this TCR beta chain was detected only a few times. The antigen is unknown. One end of the junction fails to match germline, which may point to a read error. The CDR3 has 12 amino acids. Germline CDR1 reads KGHSH; CDR2 reads LQKENI. The data stem from a study of cytomegalovirus exposure and HLA in healthy donors. Study results and caveats: Among TCR beta chains, those listed as cytomegalovirus-associated numbered some 170. A likely sequencing artifact accounted for one observed cluster of highly shared sequence variants.

The PCR was carried out with 60 Vbeta primers and 13 Jbeta primers. TCRdb keeps only in-frame clones here, not all; method: immunoSEQ multiplex PCR. Of 70,000 to 100,000 clones in the sample, roughly two thirds were seen once. Sequencing was done on a sample of PBMCs. The rearrangement links TRBV18 to TRBJ2-4; 8 nucleotides line up with TRBD1. This TCR came from a woman aged 45-60 years in good health and CMV-seropositive. CDR3 protein: CASSQTGQGPGF. The CDR3 DNA is TGTGCCAGCTCTCAGACAGGACAGGGCCCGGGATTC.